This T cell receptor (beta chain) appears in the sequencing data of a study of blood T cell repertoires in COVID-19. As for the study in general: The United States, Italy and Spain were the sources of the acute and convalescent COVID-19 samples. The cDNA or gDNA used as material had been derived from T cells, B-cell-depleted T cells, or PBMCs.

Under the authors' procedure: Reference gene primer amplification gave estimated nucleated cell counts. TCRdb's copy holds only in-frame clones and misses some; the assay was immunoSEQ multiplex PCR. V, J and clone size reflect that table, while D and trimming were determined from the DNA. The data show about 360,000 clones, with around 84% seen just once and 2.5% to 3.5% held by the top ten. CDR3 size: 15 residues. Germline V lookup: CDR1 SNHLY, CDR2 FYNNEI. Trimming stripped 2 bases from V and 4 bases from J, with 15 bases between. The count of this clone is one. The TCR sequence derives from a human donor in a cohort sampled during active COVID-19. Sequenced: peripheral blood. V usage is TRBV2 and J usage is TRBJ2-7; D possibly corresponds to TRBD2 (6 bases). CDR3 nucleotides: TGTGCCAGCAGTGAATGGGCGGGGACCCCTTACGAGCAGTACTTC. The encoded protein is CASSEWAGTPYEQYF.